This is a list of T cell receptor beta chains from one sample in a study of blood T cell repertoires in COVID-19. Only in-frame clones appear in the TCRdb table, and some are missing; sequencing was by immunoSEQ multiplex PCR. This sample carries around 400,000 clones, just over 90% of them seen once, and the ten largest clones take about 0.78%. Material for sequencing was PBMCs or T cells enriched from blood (not recorded which). The receptor source for this set is a woman in her thirties or forties who had been exposed to COVID-19. CDR3s include the opening cysteine and the closing phenylalanine or tryptophan. The order of the fields is V gene, J gene, CDR3 protein.

V: TRBV24-1
J: TRBJ1-2
CDR3: CATSPGGTNYGYTF

V: TRBV6-5
J: TRBJ1-2
CDR3: CASTSLGLAYGYTF

V: TRBV6-2/TRBV6-3
J: TRBJ1-5
CDR3: CASSGTENQPQHF

V: TRBV25-1
J: TRBJ1-2
CDR3: CASRPIECRECGYTF

V: TRBV11-3
J: TRBJ1-1
CDR3: CASSPRAQVGTEAFF

V: TRBV28
J: TRBJ1-5
CDR3: CASFGQAKGQPQHF

V: TRBV3-1/TRBV3-2
J: TRBJ2-7
CDR3: CASSQGLAVTYEQYF

V: TRBV20-1
J: TRBJ1-2
CDR3: CSATDRGSGYTF

V: TRBV7-2
J: TRBJ1-2
CDR3: CASSLGPTDLPYGYTF

V: TRBV11-3
J: TRBJ2-1
CDR3: CASSPAAGLSYNEQFF

V: TRBV29-1
J: TRBJ2-1
CDR3: CSVSESMQFF

V: TRBV5-1
J: TRBJ1-3
CDR3: CASSLAGHRNGNTIYF

V: TRBV25-1
J: TRBJ1-4
CDR3: CASSESRRGGEKLFF

V: TRBV13
J: TRBJ1-1
CDR3: CASSYSRNTEAFF

V: TRBV2
J: TRBJ1-1
CDR3: CASSEADRVNTEAFF

V: TRBV6-5
J: TRBJ1-5
CDR3: CASSPQRGSQPQHF

V: TRBV7-2
J: TRBJ1-3
CDR3: CASSLAGAHSGNTIYF

V: TRBV24-1
J: TRBJ2-2
CDR3: CATSDHSLVDTGELFF

V: TRBV7-2
J: TRBJ1-6
CDR3: CASSLSPYNSPLHF

V: TRBV2
J: TRBJ1-3
CDR3: CASSSPGRAHSGNTIYF

V: TRBV18
J: TRBJ2-2
CDR3: CASSPLPQGANTGELFF

V: TRBV29-1
J: TRBJ2-1
CDR3: CSVNRDLYNEQFF

V: TRBV7-9
J: TRBJ1-2
CDR3: CASSLSRDRGIYGYTF

V: TRBV19
J: TRBJ1-1
CDR3: CASRDRSYGNTEAFF

V: TRBV7-3
J: TRBJ2-5
CDR3: CASSLGTWETQYF

V: TRBV7-8
J: TRBJ1-3
CDR3: CASSRDSGGNTIYF

V: TRBV27
J: TRBJ1-5
CDR3: CASRPQGYSNQPQHF

V: TRBV9
J: TRBJ2-5
CDR3: CASSRPRGETQYF

V: TRBV7-2
J: TRBJ2-5
CDR3: CASSPQVLGRVKQETQYF

V: TRBV5-1
J: TRBJ1-4
CDR3: CASSLADKGQGNEKLFF

V: TRBV5-8
J: TRBJ1-5
CDR3: CASSGGTGLGQPQHF

V: TRBV19
J: TRBJ2-3
CDR3: CASRLDPWSTDTQYF

V: TRBV6-5
J: TRBJ1-5
CDR3: CASSLGRDSRQPQHF

V: TRBV6-2/TRBV6-3
J: TRBJ2-5
CDR3: CASSVGLGPQETQYF

V: TRBV7-9
J: TRBJ1-2
CDR3: CASSLRQGGGYTF

V: TRBV19
J: TRBJ1-2
CDR3: CASSRETTYYGYTF

V: TRBV19
J: TRBJ1-2
CDR3: CASSIGTRAKDRYTF

V: TRBV6-7
J: TRBJ2-7
CDR3: CASSYPQDSRRGQYF

V: TRBV7-2
J: TRBJ2-1
CDR3: CASSLSGTSYNEQFF

V: TRBV5-4
J: TRBJ2-3
CDR3: CASSFWTGGLADTQYF

V: TRBV5-1
J: TRBJ2-1
CDR3: CASSPRVKFYNEQFF

V: TRBV10-2
J: TRBJ2-7
CDR3: CASSESSISSSYEQYF

V: TRBV7-8
J: TRBJ1-4
CDR3: CASSSQGYTNEKLFF

V: TRBV6-5
J: TRBJ1-5
CDR3: CASGRQGGNQPQHF

V: TRBV10-3
J: TRBJ2-3
CDR3: CAISDYGGASSTDTQYF

V: TRBV21-1
J: TRBJ2-3
CDR3: CASRARKEGTDTQYF

V: TRBV7-8
J: TRBJ1-2
CDR3: CASSPNIGTGDGYTF

V: TRBV18
J: TRBJ2-3
CDR3: CASSPDYVDTQYF

V: TRBV10-3
J: TRBJ1-2
CDR3: CAISESSGGGYGYTF

V: TRBV27
J: TRBJ2-5
CDR3: CASSSGLAGAWETQYF

V: TRBV27
J: TRBJ2-5
CDR3: CASSLMTSDQETQYF

V: TRBV12-3/TRBV12-4
J: TRBJ1-2
CDR3: CASSLDSSYGYTF